The 20 T cell receptor beta chains given below trace back to one sample, sequenced in a study of Ad26.COV2.S vaccination and SARS-CoV-2 variants. Treatment noted: over 15 received Ad26.COV2.S at low or high dose, single or two shots; about 5 received placebo; per-sample allocation not given. Samples came from day 63 after the first vaccine or placebo injection. Data came from immunoSEQ multiplex PCR; TCRdb stores just in-frame clones and leaves some out. The table has roughly 300,000 clones, roughly 90% seen once. The sample consisted of peripheral blood, taken in a trial of Ad26.COV2.S vaccine versus placebo. The receptor source for this set is a person between 18 and 65 years old who received the Ad26.COV2.S COVID-19 vaccine or a placebo.

This chain connects TRBV19 to TRBJ1-1, with D perhaps matching TRBD1 (6 bases). CDR3 length: 13 residues. Trimming left V 5 bases short and J 4 bases short, with 11 bases between. Germline V CDR1 and CDR2: LNHDA, SQIVND (reference sequence). CDR3 amino acids: CASSDYRATEAFF. DNA for the CDR3: TGTGCCAGTAGTGATTACAGGGCCACTGAAGCTTTCTTT.

This rearrangement joins TRBV28 to TRBJ1-6; D gene unclear. Trimming shortened V by 7 bases and J by 8 bases, and 15 bases separated the two germline ends. Per germline, CDR1 MDHEN and CDR2 SYDVKM. CDR3 size: 14 residues. The CDR3 DNA sequence: TGTGCCAGCACCTCATTACCATACGATTCACCCCTCCACTTT. Translated, it gives CASTSLPYDSPLHF.

This clone was counted a few times. The chain joins TRBV5-1 to TRBJ2-2; TRBD1 aligns across 7 bases. From germline, CDR1 is SGHRS and CDR2 YFSETQ. V shed 4 bases, J shed 7 bases, and the junction held 10 bases outside the gene matches. The CDR3 is 15 amino acids. CDR3 bases: TGCGCCAGCAGCCTCGGGACAGTTTGGTTCGGGGAGCTGTTTTTT. Its protein is CASSLGTVWFGELFF.

This chain joins TRBV4-3 and TRBJ2-2; no firm D call. The CDR3 is made up of 18 amino acids. CDR1 is LGHNA and CDR2 is YSLEER in the germline V gene. V was cut by 0 bases and J by 4 bases, with 18 bases left in between. CDR3 sequence reads: CASSQDLQVTLPTGELFF. The CDR3 DNA reads as TGCGCCAGCAGCCAAGATCTTCAGGTTACACTCCCCACCGGGGAGCTGTTTTTT.

The genes are TRBV29-1 and TRBJ2-1, with TRBD2 as a possible D gene (5 bases). There are 10 residues in the CDR3. V lost 4 bases and J 7 bases, leaving 5 bases between the germline ends. Germline CDR1 reads SQVTM; CDR2 reads ANQGSEA. Here the CDR3 reads CSVGRNEQFF. The CDR3 DNA is TGCAGCGTTGGGAGGAATGAGCAGTTCTTC.

This clone was detected a few times. The V call is TRBV5-6, the J call TRBJ1-3; D possibly corresponds to TRBD1 (5 bases). The V and J ends lost 3 bases and 0 bases respectively, with 10 bases between them. Germline CDR1 and CDR2: SGHDT and YYEEEE. This CDR3 is 15 amino acids long. The CDR3 here is CASSSRGNSGNTIYF. DNA of the CDR3: TGTGCCAGCAGCTCACGGGGCAACTCTGGAAACACCATATATTTT.

This clone appeared a single time. The V call is TRBV6-5, the J call TRBJ2-7, with TRBD1 as a possible D gene (5 bases). The CDR3 totals 12 residues. V gave up 7 bases and J gave up 3 bases, with 10 bases separating them. Germline assignment: CDR1 MNHEY and CDR2 SVGAGI. The CDR3 region is CASTYQGYEQYF. The CDR3 nucleotides read TGTGCCAGCACATATCAGGGCTACGAGCAGTACTTC.

The rearrangement joins TRBV29-1 to TRBJ2-1; possibly TRBD1 for D (5 bases). Germline V CDR1 and CDR2: SQVTM, ANQGSEA. Deletions cut 5 bases from V and 3 bases from J, with 11 bases between. The CDR3 has 13 amino acids. CDR3 nucleotides: TGCAGCGTTACCCTGACAGTCTACAATGAGCAGTTCTTC. This sequence encodes CSVTLTVYNEQFF.

The rearrangement links TRBV4-1 to TRBJ2-5; TRBD2 might be the D (6 bases). CDR1 and CDR2 (germline): MGHRA, YSYEKL. The CDR3 sequence is 14 residues long. Between the trimmed V and J ends, which lost 2 bases and 4 bases, there was a span of 11 bases. Here the CDR3 DNA reads TGCGCCAGCAGCCAAACCGGACTAATAGAGACCCAGTACTTC. It codes for CASSQTGLIETQYF.

This clone appeared once. J is TRBJ2-7 and V is TRBV10-3; D gene ambiguous. CDR1 and CDR2 from the germline V gene are ENHRY and SYGVKD. V was cut by 6 bases and J by 0 bases, with 18 bases left in between. CDR3 length: 16 residues. As DNA, the CDR3 is TGTGCCATCAGCCCCTCCCGCAGGCTCGACTCCTACGAGCAGTACTTC. Protein product: CAISPSRRLDSYEQYF.

The chain uses TRBV6-5 and TRBJ1-4, with 10 bases lining up with TRBD1. The CDR3 has 15 residues. Unmatched junction bases numbered 6, after V lost 6 bases and J lost 5 bases. CDR1 and CDR2 (germline): MNHEY, SVGAGI. The CDR3 bases are TGTGCCAGCAGGGCCCCGGGACAGGGGAATGAAAAACTGTTTTTT. Encoded protein: CASRAPGQGNEKLFF.

V usage is TRBV27 and J usage is TRBJ1-5; 7 bases map to TRBD1. J was trimmed by 5 bases and V by 3 bases; bases with no gene match: 4. CDR3 length: 14 amino acids. Germline V lookup: CDR1 MNHEY, CDR2 SMNVEV (reference sequence). CDR3: CASSFRTGHQPQHF. The CDR3 coding sequence is TGTGCCAGCAGTTTTAGGACAGGTCATCAGCCCCAGCATTTT.

CDR3 in DNA: TGTGCCAGCAGTTTATCCGGACAGGGGGCAGACACCATATATTTT. Encoded protein: CASSLSGQGADTIYF. V and J are TRBV28 and TRBJ1-3, with 11 bases fitting TRBD1. Per the germline V gene, CDR1 is MDHEN and CDR2 is SYDVKM. This CDR3 contains 15 residues. The junction had 4 bases not matched to a gene; V was cut back by 1 base and J by 8 bases.

The CDR3 here is CASSPGQGGTQYF. CDR3 nucleotide sequence: TGTGCCAGTAGTCCCGGACAGGGAGGGACCCAGTACTTC. The chain is built from TRBV19 and TRBJ2-5, with 8 positions matching TRBD1. The CDR3 spans 13 residues. V gave up 5 bases and J gave up 7 bases; unmatched junction bases: 6. The germline V gene has CDR1 LNHDA and CDR2 SQIVND (reference sequence).

V gene TRBV4-1 combines with J gene TRBJ2-3; 9 nucleotides line up with TRBD1. The V and J ends lost 3 bases and 4 bases, in that order; junction bases with no gene match: 2. This CDR3 is built from 14 residues. Germline loops: CDR1 MGHRA, CDR2 YSYEKL. The CDR3 reads CASSHGQGPDTQYF. The DNA of the CDR3 is TGCGCCAGCAGCCATGGACAGGGGCCAGATACGCAGTATTTT.

The V gene is TRBV9, the J gene TRBJ2-3, with TRBD2 identical over 9 bases. This CDR3 is built from 15 residues. The germline V gene encodes CDR1 SGDLS and CDR2 YYNGEE. Losses at the gene ends were 5 bases for V and 2 bases for J; bases not matched to a gene: 6. The CDR3 loop is CASSVSGGNTDTQYF. DNA for the CDR3: TGTGCCAGCAGTGTCAGCGGGGGGAACACAGATACGCAGTATTTT.

The chain recombines TRBV18 with TRBJ1-1; possibly TRBD1 for D (6 bases). The V end lost 1 base, the J end lost 3 bases, and 12 bases lay between the germline ends. This CDR3 is 15 amino acids long. Germline V gene lookup returns CDR1 KGHSH and CDR2 LQKENI. The CDR3 sequence: CASSPLGRGDTEAFF. In DNA form, the CDR3 reads TGTGCCAGCTCACCACTTGGGAGGGGGGACACTGAAGCTTTCTTT.

CDR3 sequence (DNA): TGTGCCAGCAGTGGATGGGACCGCCTCACCACTGAAGCTTTCTTT. This encodes CASSGWDRLTTEAFF. V usage is TRBV9 and J usage is TRBJ1-1; D perhaps matches TRBD1 (5 bases). The V gene lost 5 bases and the J gene lost 4 bases, with 18 bases spanning the gap. Germline values: CDR1 SGDLS, CDR2 YYNGEE. The length of the CDR3 is 15 residues.

This chain joins TRBV13 and TRBJ1-3, with 10 bases fitting TRBD1. Germline V lookup: CDR1 PRHDT, CDR2 FYEKMQ (reference sequence). Trimming cost V 1 base and J 4 bases; bases outside gene matches: 1. This CDR3 has 15 residues. The CDR3 is CASSLAGQGGNTIYF. CDR3 DNA sequence: TGTGCCAGCAGCTTAGCGGGACAGGGGGGAAACACCATATATTTT.

J is TRBJ2-7 and V is TRBV6-1; the match to TRBD1 covers 8 bases. V lost 1 base, J lost 2 bases, and 4 bases stayed unmatched. CDR1 and CDR2 from the germline V gene are MNHNS and SASEGT. The CDR3 covers 15 residues. The CDR3 nucleotides are TGTGCCAGCAGTGAAGGGGCAGGGGGCGCCTACGAGCAGTACTTC. This gives the protein CASSEGAGGAYEQYF.